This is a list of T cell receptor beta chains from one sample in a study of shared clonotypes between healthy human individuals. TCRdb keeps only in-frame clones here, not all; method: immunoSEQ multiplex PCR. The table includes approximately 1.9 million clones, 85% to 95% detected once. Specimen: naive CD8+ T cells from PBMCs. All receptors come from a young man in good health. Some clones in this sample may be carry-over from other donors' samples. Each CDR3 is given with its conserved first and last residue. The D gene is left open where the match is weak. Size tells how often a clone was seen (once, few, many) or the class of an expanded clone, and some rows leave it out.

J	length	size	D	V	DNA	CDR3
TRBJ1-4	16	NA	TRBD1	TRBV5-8	TGTGCCAGCAGCTCAGGACAGGGGATTTCTAATGAAAAACTGTTTTTT	CASSSGQGISNEKLFF
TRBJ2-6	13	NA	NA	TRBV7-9	TGTGCCAGCAGCTATGCTGGGGCCAACGTCCTGACTTTC	CASSYAGANVLTF
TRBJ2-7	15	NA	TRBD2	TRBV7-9	TGTGCCAGCAGCCCCTGGACTAGCGGAACCTACGAGCAGTACTTC	CASSPWTSGTYEQYF
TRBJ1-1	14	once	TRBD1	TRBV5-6	TGTGCCAGCAGCTCCCTGGACAGGGACACTGAAGCTTTCTTT	CASSSLDRDTEAFF
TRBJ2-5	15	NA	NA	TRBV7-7	TGTGCCAGCAGCTTAGGGCAGGGCCCACGAGAGACCCAGTACTTC	CASSLGQGPRETQYF
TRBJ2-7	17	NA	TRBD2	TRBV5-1	TGCGCCAGCAGCTTGAGGCGGGAGGGTCCGAGCTCCTACGAGCAGTACTTC	CASSLRREGPSSYEQYF
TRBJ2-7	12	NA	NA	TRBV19	TGTGCCAGTACAGACCGACCGGACGAGCAGTACTTC	CASTDRPDEQYF
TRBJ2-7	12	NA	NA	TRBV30	TGTGCCTGGAGTGCCCAGGCCTACGAGCAGTACTTC	CAWSAQAYEQYF
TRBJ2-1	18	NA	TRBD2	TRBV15	TGTGCCACCAGCACCAACCTTTTGGCGGGAGGGCCGGGGAATGAGCAGTTCTTC	CATSTNLLAGGPGNEQFF
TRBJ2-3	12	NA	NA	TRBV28	TGTGCCAGCAGTTTAGGGGCAGATACGCAGTATTTT	CASSLGADTQYF
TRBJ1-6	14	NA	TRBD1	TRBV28	TGTGCCAGCAGTTCCAGACAGGGTAATTCACCCCTCCACTTT	CASSSRQGNSPLHF
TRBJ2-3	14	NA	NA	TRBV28	TGTGCCAGCAGTTCTGGGGGGGCAGGAGATACGCAGTATTTT	CASSSGGAGDTQYF
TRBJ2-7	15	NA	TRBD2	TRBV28	TGTGCCAGCAGTTTCCCGGGGGGACGAGGCTACGAGCAGTACTTC	CASSFPGGRGYEQYF
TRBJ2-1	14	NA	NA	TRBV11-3	TGTGCCAGCAGCTTAGGGCTACTTTACAATGAGCAGTTCTTC	CASSLGLLYNEQFF
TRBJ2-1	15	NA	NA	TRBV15	TGTGCCACCAGCAGAGGTCTAGCGAAAAACAATGAGCAGTTCTTC	CATSRGLAKNNEQFF
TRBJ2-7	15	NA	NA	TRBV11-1	TGTGCCAGCAGCTCTCGACCGGGGATCCTCTACGAGCAGTACTTC	CASSSRPGILYEQYF
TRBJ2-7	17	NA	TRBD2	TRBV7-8	TGTGCCAGCAGCTTAGAGGGACTAGCGGAGTGGGCCTACGAGCAGTACTTC	CASSLEGLAEWAYEQYF
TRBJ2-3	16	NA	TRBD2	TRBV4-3	TGCGCCAGCAGCCTTGGGACTAGCGGGCGTTTAGATACGCAGTATTTT	CASSLGTSGRLDTQYF
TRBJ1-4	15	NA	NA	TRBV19	TGTGCCAGTAGTCCGGACGTTGCAACTAATGAAAAACTGTTTTTT	CASSPDVATNEKLFF
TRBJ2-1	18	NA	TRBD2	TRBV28	TGTGCCAGCAGTTTAGGACTAGCGGGAGGGTATCCCTACAATGAGCAGTTCTTC	CASSLGLAGGYPYNEQFF
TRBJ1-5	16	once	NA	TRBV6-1	TGTGCCAGCAGTGAATTTGGGCCCTATAGCAATCAGCCCCAGCATTTT	CASSEFGPYSNQPQHF
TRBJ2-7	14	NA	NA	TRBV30	TGTGCCTGGAGTACAGTAGCAGGATCCTACGAGCAGTACTTC	CAWSTVAGSYEQYF
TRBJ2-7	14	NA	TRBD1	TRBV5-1	TGCGCCAGCAGCCCCCCCCAGGGGGCCTACGAGCAGTACTTC	CASSPPQGAYEQYF
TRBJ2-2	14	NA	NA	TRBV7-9	TGTGCCAGCAGCGTCCGGGAGCTCCCCGGGGAGCTGTTTTTT	CASSVRELPGELFF
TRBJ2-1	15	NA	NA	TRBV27	TGTGCCAGCAGTTTAGGATCGGCAGGGAGGAATGAGCAGTTCTTC	CASSLGSAGRNEQFF
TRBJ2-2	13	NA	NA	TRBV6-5	TGTGCCAGCCGGGTAGGGAACACCGGGGAGCTGTTTTTT	CASRVGNTGELFF
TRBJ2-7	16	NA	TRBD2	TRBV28	TGTGCCAGCAGTTTTTCAACCAACCGGGGACTATACGAGCAGTACTTC	CASSFSTNRGLYEQYF
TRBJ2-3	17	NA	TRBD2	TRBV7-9	TGTGCCAGCAGCCCCGGGACTAGCGGCACTAGCACAGATACGCAGTATTTT	CASSPGTSGTSTDTQYF
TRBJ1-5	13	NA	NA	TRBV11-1	TGTGCCAGCAGCTCCGAACATCGCCAGCCCCAGCATTTT	CASSSEHRQPQHF
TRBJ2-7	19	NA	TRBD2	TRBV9	TGTGCCAGCAGCGCGTCCGGGACTAGCGGGAGGGCGGGGTTGGACGAGCAGTACTTC	CASSASGTSGRAGLDEQYF
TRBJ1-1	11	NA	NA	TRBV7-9	TGTGCCAGCATCATTAACACTGAAGCTTTCTTT	CASIINTEAFF
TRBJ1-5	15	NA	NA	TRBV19	TGTGCCAGTAGTGCTCGCGAGGGTATCTACCAGCCCCAGCATTTT	CASSAREGIYQPQHF
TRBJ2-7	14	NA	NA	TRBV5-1	TGCGCCAGCAGCACAGTAATACCACAACCTGGGCAGTACTTC	CASSTVIPQPGQYF
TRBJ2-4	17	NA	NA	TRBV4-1	TGCGCCAGCAGCCAACGTGGAGCCCCAGGGGCCAAAAACATTCAGTACTTC	CASSQRGAPGAKNIQYF
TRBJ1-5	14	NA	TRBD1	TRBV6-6	TGTGCCAGCGTTCGGGACAGGGGGAATCAGCCCCAGCATTTT	CASVRDRGNQPQHF
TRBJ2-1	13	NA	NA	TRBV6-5	TGTGCCAGCTCCGACAGCTTGGGGGCCCGGGGGGTCTTC	CASSDSLGARGVF
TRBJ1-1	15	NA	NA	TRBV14	TGTGCCAGCAGCCAGGACATCGCGACGGTCACTGAAGCTTTCTTT	CASSQDIATVTEAFF
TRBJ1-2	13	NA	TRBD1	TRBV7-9	TGTGCCAGCAGCTTGGACAGGGAGGAAGGCTACACCTTC	CASSLDREEGYTF
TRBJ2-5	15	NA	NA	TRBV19	TGTGCCAGTAGTACCCCCCAGGGGATGGGAGAGACCCAGTACTTC	CASSTPQGMGETQYF
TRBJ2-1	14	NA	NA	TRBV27	TGTGCCAGCAGTTTAGGTAGCACCCACAATGAGCAGTTCTTC	CASSLGSTHNEQFF
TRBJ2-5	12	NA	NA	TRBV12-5	TGTGCTAGTGGTTTGGGACGGACAGACCAGTACTTC	CASGLGRTDQYF
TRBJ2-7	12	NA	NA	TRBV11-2	TGTGCCAGCAGCGTACAGGGTACAGAGCAGTACTTC	CASSVQGTEQYF
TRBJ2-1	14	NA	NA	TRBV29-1	TGCAGCGTTGATGGCACTAGCTCCTACAATGAGCAGTTCTTC	CSVDGTSSYNEQFF
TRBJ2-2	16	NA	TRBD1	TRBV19	TGTGCCAGTAGGACGATACGGGACAGGGACGACGGGGAGCTGTTTTTT	CASRTIRDRDDGELFF
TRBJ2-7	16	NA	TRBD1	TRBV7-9	TGTGCCAGCAGCCCTAACCGAAGACAGGGAGACTACGAGCAGTACTTC	CASSPNRRQGDYEQYF
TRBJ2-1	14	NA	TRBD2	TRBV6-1	TGTGCCAGCAGTCAAAGCGGGAGGGTGTATGAGCAGTTCTTC	CASSQSGRVYEQFF
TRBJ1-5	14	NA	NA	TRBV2	TGTGCCAGCAGGGGACCTTATAGCAATCAGCCCCAGCATTTT	CASRGPYSNQPQHF
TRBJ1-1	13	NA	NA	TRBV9	TGTGCCAGCAGCGTAGACGGGGAAACTGAAGCTTTCTTT	CASSVDGETEAFF
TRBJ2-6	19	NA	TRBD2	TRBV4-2	TGTGCCAGCAGCCAGCAGGGGGGACTAGCGGGGCTTGGGGCCAACGTCCTGACTTTC	CASSQQGGLAGLGANVLTF
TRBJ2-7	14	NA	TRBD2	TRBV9	TGTGCCAGCAGCGTCGGACTAGGCCTCTACGAGCAGTACTTC	CASSVGLGLYEQYF
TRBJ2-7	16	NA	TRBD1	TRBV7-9	TGTGCCAGCAGCCTCCCCACAGGGGGCTGGATCTCCGAGCAGTACTTC	CASSLPTGGWISEQYF
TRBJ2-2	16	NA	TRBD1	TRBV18	TGTGCCAGCTCAGACGACAGGGGGCGCGGGACCGGGGAGCTGTTTTTT	CASSDDRGRGTGELFF
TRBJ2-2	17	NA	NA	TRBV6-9	TGTGCCAGCAGTGACCTCCGGGACTTCTTTGGGACCGGGGAGCTGTTTTTT	CASSDLRDFFGTGELFF
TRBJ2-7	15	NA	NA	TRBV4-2	TGTGCCAGCAGGCCCACCGTCTCTCGGGGTAGCGAGCAGTACTTC	CASRPTVSRGSEQYF
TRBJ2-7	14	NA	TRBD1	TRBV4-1	TGCGCCAGCAGCCCGGGACAGAGAGACTACGAGCAGTACTTC	CASSPGQRDYEQYF
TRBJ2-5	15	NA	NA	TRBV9	TGTGCCAGCAGCGTAGCTCTGGGTTATTGGGAGACCCAGTACTTC	CASSVALGYWETQYF
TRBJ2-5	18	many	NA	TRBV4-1	TGCGCCAGCAGCCAAGATTCCCGACTCGGGGGCATAAAAGAGACCCAGTACTTC	CASSQDSRLGGIKETQYF
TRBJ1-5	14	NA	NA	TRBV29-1	TGCAGCGTTGAGGGGGAAGAGGGCAATCAGCCCCAGCATTTT	CSVEGEEGNQPQHF
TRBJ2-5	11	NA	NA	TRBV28	TGTGCCAGCAGTGCCGGTGGGACCCAGTACTTC	CASSAGGTQYF